This is a list of T cell receptor beta chains from one sample in a study of CD8 T cells in Susac syndrome. TCRdb re-analysed the immunoSEQ multiplex PCR reads in MiXCR, keeping a single row per CDR3 protein. The top ten clones hold 0.095% to 0.14% of a sample with about 280,000 distinct CDR3 sequences, roughly 81% of them seen once. The material sequenced was CD8+ T cells from PBMCs. These receptors were obtained from a human donor with multiple sclerosis. The CDR3 runs from the conserved cysteine through the conserved F or W. A D gene is named only where the DNA matches it firmly. Clone size is stated in some rows and not others, as once, few, many or a class when expanded.

TRBJ2-1,NA,TRBD2,TRBV9,TGTGCCAGCAGCGAAGCGGGGCCGGGGAATGAGCAGTTCTTC,CASSEAGPGNEQFF
TRBJ2-7,NA,TRBD2,TRBV20-1,TGCAGTGCTTCCCTGCGGGAGGGATACGAGCAGTACTTC,CSASLREGYEQYF
TRBJ2-7,NA,NA,TRBV19,TGTGCCAGTGGAGTTAGCGCGGACTCCTACGAGCAGTACTTC,CASGVSADSYEQYF
TRBJ2-7,few,NA,TRBV21-1,NA,CASSNLCVRGRAYEQYF
TRBJ1-2,NA,NA,TRBV2,TGTGCCACCAAAGTGTCCGGGTCGGACTATGGCTACACCTTC,CATKVSGSDYGYTF
TRBJ1-1,NA,TRBD1,TRBV19,TGTGCCAGTAGTCCAGGACCCGACAGGGATGACACTGAAGCTTTCTTT,CASSPGPDRDDTEAFF
TRBJ2-5,NA,NA,TRBV6-5,TGTGCCAGCAGTTACGTCAACCAAGAGACCCAGTACTTC,CASSYVNQETQYF
TRBJ2-6,NA,NA,TRBV28,TGTGCCAGCAGTTTATTCCCTGGGGCCAACGTCCTGACTTTC,CASSLFPGANVLTF
TRBJ2-5,NA,TRBD2,TRBV9,TGTGCCAGCAGCGGACTAGCGGGAGTCGGGGAGACCCAGTACTTC,CASSGLAGVGETQYF
TRBJ1-1,NA,TRBD1,TRBV5-4,TGTGCCAGCAGCTTCACAGGGGCCGCTGAAGCTTTCTTT,CASSFTGAAEAFF
TRBJ2-7,NA,TRBD2,TRBV15,TGTGCCACCAGCAGTGCGTATGGAGCTAGCGGGAACTCCTACGAGCAGTACTTC,CATSSAYGASGNSYEQYF
TRBJ2-7,NA,NA,TRBV5-6,TGTGCCAGCAGCGCTGGACAGTCTGGACTAGGCGAGCAGTACTTC,CASSAGQSGLGEQYF
TRBJ1-2,NA,TRBD1,TRBV3-1,TGTGCCAGCAGCCAGGGGACAGGGAAGAACTATGGCTACACCTTC,CASSQGTGKNYGYTF
TRBJ2-3,NA,NA,TRBV7-3,TGTGCCAGCAGCAACGGGTCCCCTGCATATTTT,CASSNGSPAYF
TRBJ2-3,NA,TRBD2,TRBV28,TGTGCCAGCAGTTTCGATCCGTTGGCGGGACTAGCGGGCCCTAGCACAGATACGCAGTATTTT,CASSFDPLAGLAGPSTDTQYF
TRBJ1-4,few,NA,TRBV7-8,TGTGCCAGCAGCTTAGTATTGGGGGGCGCCCCTAATGAAAAACTGTTTTTT,CASSLVLGGAPNEKLFF
TRBJ2-3,NA,NA,TRBV7-3,TGTGCCAGCAGCCCCTCCGGGTGGGGAGATACGCAGTATTTT,CASSPSGWGDTQYF
TRBJ2-3,NA,NA,TRBV12-3/TRBV12-4,TGTGCCAGCAGTTCGCCGGGACTTATTACTAGCACAGATACGCAGTATTTT,CASSSPGLITSTDTQYF
TRBJ2-7,NA,TRBD2,TRBV7-3,TGTGCCAGCAGCTTAAGGTCTAGCGGGGAGCAGTACTTC,CASSLRSSGEQYF
TRBJ2-1,NA,NA,TRBV27,TGTGCCGCAAGGACGGGAGCACACAATGAGCAGTTCTTC,CAARTGAHNEQFF
TRBJ2-2,NA,TRBD2,TRBV12-3/TRBV12-4,TGTGCCAGTGGTCCGGGCGGGAGAAGCACCGGGGAGCTGTTTTTT,CASGPGGRSTGELFF
TRBJ2-5,NA,NA,TRBV2,TGTGCCAGCAGTGAAGGAGGGGGGCTAATCGAGACCCAGTACTTC,CASSEGGGLIETQYF
TRBJ2-1,NA,NA,TRBV2,TGTGCCACCCTCCCGGGTGCCTTCAATGAGCAGTTCTTC,CATLPGAFNEQFF
TRBJ2-7,NA,TRBD2,TRBV7-9,TGTGCCAGCAGCTTCTCTAGCGGGGTCGAGCAGTACTTC,CASSFSSGVEQYF
TRBJ2-7,NA,NA,TRBV27,TGTGCCAGCAGGCCCTTGAAGGAAGGCGAGCAGTACTTC,CASRPLKEGEQYF
TRBJ2-1,few,TRBD1,TRBV25-1,TGTGCCAGCATCCAGGGGGCCAGGGAGGAGCAGTTCTTC,CASIQGAREEQFF
TRBJ2-3,NA,NA,TRBV10-2,TGCGCCAGCAGTGACCTCGGGACCACAGATACGCAGTATTTT,CASSDLGTTDTQYF
TRBJ1-4,NA,NA,TRBV11-2,TGTGCCAGCAGCTTACCGGGGGGGAATGAAAAACTGTTTTTT,CASSLPGGNEKLFF
TRBJ1-1,NA,NA,TRBV6-5,TGTGCCAGCACCCATGGGGGGGAGGGCACTGAAGCTTTCTTT,CASTHGGEGTEAFF
TRBJ2-1,NA,NA,TRBV28,TGTGCCAGCATCTCCGAGAACCCCTACAATGAGCAGTTCTTC,CASISENPYNEQFF
TRBJ2-1,NA,TRBD2,TRBV28,TGTGCCAGCACGTCCGGGACTAGCGGCTACAATGAGCAGTTCTTC,CASTSGTSGYNEQFF
TRBJ1-2,NA,NA,TRBV28,TGTGCCAGCAGTCACGCAGACAGGTCATGGTATGGCTACACCTTC,CASSHADRSWYGYTF
TRBJ1-1,NA,NA,TRBV9,TGTGCCAGCAGCCCACCCGACAGCTACACTGAAGCTTTCTTT,CASSPPDSYTEAFF
TRBJ2-1,NA,NA,TRBV4-1,TGCGCCAGCAGCCAAGTACCGGGCTACAATGAGCAGTTCTTC,CASSQVPGYNEQFF
TRBJ1-5,NA,TRBD1,TRBV11-2,TGTGCCAGCAGCTCGGCGGAGACAGGGGGGAATCAGCCCCAGCATTTT,CASSSAETGGNQPQHF
TRBJ2-1,NA,NA,TRBV7-8,TGTGCCAGCAGCCATGGGGGGAGCCTTCTTTCCTACAATGAGCAGTTCTTC,CASSHGGSLLSYNEQFF
TRBJ1-1,NA,NA,TRBV3-1,TGTGCCAGCAGCCAAGTAAGAGCGCCAGTGAACACTGAAGCTTTCTTT,CASSQVRAPVNTEAFF
TRBJ2-7,NA,NA,TRBV6-1,TGTGCCAGCACCGACCCTACGGGACACGACTCCTACGAGCAGTACTTC,CASTDPTGHDSYEQYF
TRBJ2-5,NA,NA,TRBV6-1,TGTGCCAGCAGCCAAGTGCCGGGCGAAGGCGATGTGGAGACCCAGTACTTC,CASSQVPGEGDVETQYF
TRBJ2-3,once,NA,TRBV15,TGTGCCACCAGCAGAGATCGCAGGGGGGCAGATACGCAGTATTTT,CATSRDRRGADTQYF
TRBJ2-5,few,NA,TRBV6-5,TGTGCCAGCAGTTACGAGGGGGGAGAGACCCAGTACTTC,CASSYEGGETQYF
TRBJ2-3,NA,TRBD2,TRBV28,TGTGCCAGCAGGGTTACTAGCGGGAGAAAAAGAGATACGCAGTATTTT,CASRVTSGRKRDTQYF
TRBJ2-7,NA,NA,TRBV16,TGTGCCAGCAGCCAACAAGTACAGACCTACGAGCAGTACTTC,CASSQQVQTYEQYF
TRBJ2-2,NA,TRBD1,TRBV4-1,TGCGCCAGCAGCCACCCCCGACAGGGGGCCAGGACCGGGGAGCTGTTTTTT,CASSHPRQGARTGELFF
TRBJ1-1,NA,TRBD1,TRBV19,TGTGCCAGTAGCCAACGCGGGACAGGGGGTCTCACTGAAGCTTTCTTT,CASSQRGTGGLTEAFF
TRBJ2-3,NA,TRBD1,TRBV28,TGTGCCAGCAGTTACCCGACAGGGAAGCCCACAGATACGCAGTATTTT,CASSYPTGKPTDTQYF